This is a list of T cell receptor beta chains from one sample in a study of blood T cells in healthy people across ages. TCRdb fed the 5' RACE reads into MiXCR, producing one record per CDR3 protein. This sample carries over 600,000 distinct CDR3 sequences, around 50% of them seen once, and the ten largest clones take around 24%. Source material: blood. These receptors all stem from a man aged 35-49 years in good health. Both conserved end residues are part of each CDR3. A D gene is named only where the DNA matches it firmly. Only some rows state a clone size, as once, few, many or a class for expanded clones.

-,TRBV3-1,TRBJ2-1,-,TGTGCCAGCACCCAGGGGCTTAGCTCCTACAATGAGCAGTTCTTC,CASTQGLSSYNEQFF
-,TRBV2,TRBJ2-1,-,TGTGCCAGCAGTGCCCAGGGAGGGGGGAATGAGCAGTTCTTC,CASSAQGGGNEQFF
TRBD2,TRBV20-1,TRBJ2-7,many,TGCAGTGCTAGGAGCGGGGGGGATTACGAGCAGTACTTC,CSARSGGDYEQYF
-,TRBV7-9,TRBJ2-7,few,TGTGCCAGCAGCCTGACTACGGCCCCCTACGAGCAGTACTTC,CASSLTTAPYEQYF
-,TRBV5-1,TRBJ1-2,-,TGCGCCAGCAGCTTGGAGGGGGGGCATGGCTATGGCTACACCTTC,CASSLEGGHGYGYTF
TRBD1,TRBV7-9,TRBJ2-2,-,TGTGCCAGCAGGGGGACAGGGAGGAACACCGGGGAGCTGTTTTTT,CASRGTGRNTGELFF
TRBD2,TRBV3-1,TRBJ2-1,-,TGTGCCAGCAGCCATCAAGCGGGGGGGGTCGATGAGCAGTTCTTC,CASSHQAGGVDEQFF
-,TRBV28,TRBJ2-7,once,TGTGCCAGCAGTTTGCCCTTATTAGGAGGGAACTACGAGCAGTACTTC,CASSLPLLGGNYEQYF
-,TRBV29-1,TRBJ2-7,few,TGCAGCGTTGACGGAGTGCGGGGCCACAGCTACGAGCAGTACTTC,CSVDGVRGHSYEQYF
TRBD2,TRBV25-1,TRBJ2-3,-,TGTGCCAGCAGTGAAGGGACTAGCGGGAGGGTAAGCACAGATACGCAGTATTTT,CASSEGTSGRVSTDTQYF
-,TRBV3-1,TRBJ2-1,-,TGTGCCAGCAGCCAAGTCGGGGGAAATGAGCAGTTCTTC,CASSQVGGNEQFF
-,TRBV7-9,TRBJ1-6,-,TGTGCCAGCAGCACCGACGGTCAAAGCTCCTATAATTCACCCCTCCACTTT,CASSTDGQSSYNSPLHF
-,TRBV20-1,TRBJ2-5,many,TGCAGTGCCAGGTCGGGAGAGACCCAGTACTTC,CSARSGETQYF
-,TRBV6-2/TRBV6-3,TRBJ1-5,once,TGTGCCAGCAGTTACTCGCGGCAGGTCAATCAGCCCCAGCATTTT,CASSYSRQVNQPQHF
-,TRBV2,TRBJ2-5,-,TGTGCCAGCAGGGAAGGGACCCAGTACTTC,CASREGTQYF
-,TRBV12-3/TRBV12-4,TRBJ2-7,few,TGTGCCAGCAGTCGTCCCACAGGACAGTCCTACGAGCAGTACTTC,CASSRPTGQSYEQYF
-,TRBV3-1,TRBJ1-5,-,TGTGCCAGCAGCCAAGATGTCGGAGGGAATCAGCCCCAGCATTTT,CASSQDVGGNQPQHF
-,TRBV9,TRBJ2-1,-,TGTGCCAGCAGCGTAGCCCCCAGAGGGGGCAATGAGCAGTTCTTC,CASSVAPRGGNEQFF
-,TRBV29-1,TRBJ2-5,-,TGCAGCGTTGCCGTCAGGGAGGATACACAAGAGACCCAGTACTTC,CSVAVREDTQETQYF
TRBD2,TRBV11-2,TRBJ2-5,-,TGTGCCAGCAGCTTAGAAGGTGGCGTCGGCGGGAGGGTCCCAAACCGACAAGAGACCCAGTACTTC,CASSLEGGVGGRVPNRQETQYF
TRBD1,TRBV6-5,TRBJ2-3,few,TGTGCCAGCAGAAGCGGGGACAGGGTTCCAGATACGCAGTATTTT,CASRSGDRVPDTQYF
-,TRBV11-2,TRBJ1-2,-,TGTGCCAGCAGCCCCTTTGAGAGTGCTAACTATGGCTACACCTTC,CASSPFESANYGYTF
-,TRBV9,TRBJ2-5,once,TGTGCCAGCAGCGTAGGTGGCGGGATCCAAGAGACCCAGTACTTC,CASSVGGGIQETQYF
TRBD2,TRBV27,TRBJ2-3,few,TGTGCCAGCAGTCTCTACACTAGCGTGCTTTCGGGAGATACGCAGTATTTT,CASSLYTSVLSGDTQYF
-,TRBV9,TRBJ2-6,few,TGTGCCAGCAGCGACCTAGGTGGGGCCAACGTCCTGACTTTC,CASSDLGGANVLTF
TRBD1,TRBV4-3,TRBJ2-7,few,TGCGCCAGCAGCCAAGTCCGGACAGGGGAGGGCGAGCAGTACTTC,CASSQVRTGEGEQYF
-,TRBV20-1,TRBJ2-5,-,TGCAGTGCTAATATCGGCCACAATGAGCAGTACTTC,CSANIGHNEQYF
TRBD2,TRBV12-3/TRBV12-4,TRBJ2-3,-,TGTGCCAGCAGTCGTAGCGGGGGGCATGGAGATACGCAGTATTTT,CASSRSGGHGDTQYF
TRBD2,TRBV28,TRBJ2-1,-,TGTGCCAGCAGTCCGCCTCTAGCGGGGGTCTACGAGCAGTTCTTC,CASSPPLAGVYEQFF
-,TRBV5-1,TRBJ2-4,-,TGCGCCAGCAGCGGTCTAGGGACGGAAAGCATTCAGTACTTC,CASSGLGTESIQYF
-,TRBV11-3,TRBJ2-1,-,TGTGCCAGCAGCTTAGGAGGGCCAGGTGAGCAGTTCTTC,CASSLGGPGEQFF
-,TRBV12-3/TRBV12-4,TRBJ1-5,-,TGTGCCAGCAGTTTAGCGCTGGGGCAGGGCTCTCAGCCCCAGCATTTT,CASSLALGQGSQPQHF
-,TRBV5-1,TRBJ1-1,-,TGCGCCAGCAGCTTGGCCAGGGAGGCTGAAGCTTTCTTT,CASSLAREAEAFF
TRBD1,TRBV5-1,TRBJ2-5,-,TGCGCCAGCAGCGCGGACAGGGGGCTATTAGAGACCCAGTACTTC,CASSADRGLLETQYF
TRBD2,TRBV4-3,TRBJ2-6,-,TGCGCCAGCAGCCCGGGGGGGCTAAGCTCTGGGGCCAACGTCCTGACTTTC,CASSPGGLSSGANVLTF
-,TRBV5-4,TRBJ1-4,-,TGTGCCAGCAGCTTGGGGGGCGTCGAAGAAAAACTGTTTTTT,CASSLGGVEEKLFF
-,TRBV6-1,TRBJ1-1,-,TGTGCCAGCAGTGAAAGGCTGACTTTCTTT,CASSERLTFF
-,TRBV3-1,TRBJ2-7,many,TGTGCCAGCAGCCCTCGAGTCGACGAGCAGTACTTC,CASSPRVDEQYF
-,TRBV3-1,TRBJ2-1,-,TGTGCCAGCAGCCAGGAGGACGGACTAAGAGATGAGCAGTTCTTC,CASSQEDGLRDEQFF
-,TRBV27,TRBJ1-2,-,TGTGCCAGCAAAGGGGAAAGCTATGGCTACACCTTC,CASKGESYGYTF
TRBD1,TRBV28,TRBJ2-6,-,TGTGCCAGCAGTACCAGGGGGCCTGGGGCCAACGTCCTGACTTTC,CASSTRGPGANVLTF